The rows below give T cell receptor beta chains drawn from one sample of a study of T-cell memory formation after mild COVID-19. TCRdb re-called the 5' RACE reads with MiXCR, one entry per CDR3 protein. The sample shows about 170,000 distinct CDR3 sequences, under 15% of them seen only once. Sequenced: PBMCs or a T cell subset sorted from them (not recorded which). These receptors all stem from a man between 18 and 29 years old who had mild COVID-19 (a few samples of this study predate the infection). Cell type and time point are not known. CDR3s include the opening cysteine and the closing phenylalanine or tryptophan. Each record gives: J gene, D gene, V gene, clone size, CDR3 protein, CDR3 DNA. A D gene is named only where the DNA matches it firmly. A row's size may be missing; if present it is once, few, many or a size class.

J: TRBJ2-5
D: TRBD1
V: TRBV20-1
size: few
CDR3: CSATDRNQETQYF
DNA: TGCAGTGCCACGGACAGGAACCAAGAGACCCAGTACTTC

J: TRBJ1-2
D: NA
V: TRBV5-1
size: few
CDR3: CASTSQAGGESGYTF
DNA: TGCGCCAGCACCTCCCAAGCCGGGGGCGAATCTGGCTACACCTTC

J: TRBJ1-2
D: NA
V: TRBV7-3
size: many
CDR3: CASSPVPGTGVYGYTF
DNA: TGTGCCAGCAGCCCCGTCCCCGGGACGGGAGTCTATGGCTACACCTTC

J: TRBJ2-6
D: NA
V: TRBV6-5
size: NA
CDR3: CASSYSIAVWGNVLTF
DNA: TGTGCCAGCAGTTACTCGATAGCTGTCTGGGGCAACGTCCTGACTTTC

J: TRBJ1-5
D: NA
V: TRBV7-2
size: few
CDR3: CASSLVGHNRQPQHF
DNA: TGTGCCAGCAGCTTAGTAGGGCATAACAGGCAGCCCCAGCATTTT

J: TRBJ2-2
D: NA
V: TRBV9
size: NA
CDR3: CASSVASGNTGELFF
DNA: TGTGCCAGCAGCGTAGCTTCGGGGAACACCGGGGAGCTGTTTTTT

J: TRBJ1-2
D: NA
V: TRBV20-1
size: NA
CDR3: CSGTIGASGYTF
DNA: TGCAGTGGCACCATCGGGGCGTCGGGCTACACCTTC

J: TRBJ2-3
D: TRBD2
V: TRBV12-3/TRBV12-4
size: many
CDR3: CASSPRTSGGPSTDTQYF
DNA: TGTGCCAGCAGTCCCCGTACTAGCGGGGGGCCTAGCACAGATACGCAGTATTTT

J: TRBJ2-5
D: TRBD2
V: TRBV5-1
size: NA
CDR3: CASSLAGRSQETQYF
DNA: TGCGCCAGCAGCTTAGCGGGGAGATCCCAAGAGACCCAGTACTTC

J: TRBJ1-1
D: NA
V: TRBV15
size: few
CDR3: CATSSLMTGLEAFF
DNA: TGTGCCACCAGCAGTTTAATGACTGGCCTTGAAGCTTTCTTT

J: TRBJ2-1
D: NA
V: TRBV12-5
size: NA
CDR3: CASGLVLGGSRNNEQFF
DNA: TGTGCTAGTGGTTTGGTACTGGGTGGGAGCCGAAATAATGAGCAGTTCTTC

J: TRBJ2-3
D: NA
V: TRBV5-1
size: NA
CDR3: CASSLGQGYTDTQYF
DNA: TGCGCCAGCAGCTTGGGGCAGGGATACACAGATACGCAGTATTTT

J: TRBJ1-1
D: TRBD1
V: TRBV5-1
size: NA
CDR3: CASSLATGGPRETEAFF
DNA: TGCGCCAGCAGCTTGGCTACAGGGGGCCCGCGGGAGACTGAAGCTTTCTTT

J: TRBJ1-5
D: NA
V: TRBV6-4
size: NA
CDR3: CASSDRGRQPQHF
DNA: TGTGCCAGCAGTGACAGGGGTAGACAGCCCCAGCATTTT